This T cell receptor (beta chain) was captured by sequencing in a study of blood T cell repertoires in COVID-19. The overall study: Both acute and convalescent COVID-19 samples were obtained from the United States, Italy and Spain. From T cells, B-cell-depleted T cells, or PBMCs came the material, which was cDNA or gDNA.

Per the study methods: Nucleated cell number was recorded as an estimate derived from reference gene primer amplification. Clones were sequenced by immunoSEQ multiplex PCR, and TCRdb holds only the in-frame ones, with some missing. Clone size and the V and J calls come from that table; the DNA yielded D and trimming. The table records around 120,000 clones, approximately 62% of them present only once. V lost 1 base and J lost 15, with 14 bases in between. Germline V gene sequence: CDR1 SGHNT, CDR2 YYREEE (reference sequence). The CDR3 totals 12 residues. The sequence was collected from a man at least 80 years old with acute or convalescent COVID-19. Specimen: peripheral blood. The chain combines TRBV5-4 with TRBJ2-1, with a tentative D call TRBD2 (6 bases). CDR3 sequence reads: CASSLPAGRPFF. The CDR3 DNA follows: TGTGCCAGCAGCTTGCCGGCGGGACGACCGTTCTTC.